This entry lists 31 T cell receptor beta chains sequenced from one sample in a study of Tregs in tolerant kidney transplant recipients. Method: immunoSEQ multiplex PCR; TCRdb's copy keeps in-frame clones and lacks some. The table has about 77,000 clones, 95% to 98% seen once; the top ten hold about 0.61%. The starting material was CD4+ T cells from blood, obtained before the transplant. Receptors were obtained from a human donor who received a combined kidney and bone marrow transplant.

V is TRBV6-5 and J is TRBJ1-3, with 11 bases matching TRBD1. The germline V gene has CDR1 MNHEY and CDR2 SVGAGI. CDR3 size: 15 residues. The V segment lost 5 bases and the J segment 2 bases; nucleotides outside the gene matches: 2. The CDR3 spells CASSRTGGTGNTIYF. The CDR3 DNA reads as TGTGCCAGCAGTAGGACAGGGGGCACTGGAAACACCATATATTTT.

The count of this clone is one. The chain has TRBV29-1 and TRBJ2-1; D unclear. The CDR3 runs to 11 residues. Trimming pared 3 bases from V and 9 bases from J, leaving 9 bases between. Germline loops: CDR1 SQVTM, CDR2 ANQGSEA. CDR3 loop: CSVDSASEQFF. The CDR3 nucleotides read TGCAGCGTTGACAGCGCGAGTGAGCAGTTCTTC.

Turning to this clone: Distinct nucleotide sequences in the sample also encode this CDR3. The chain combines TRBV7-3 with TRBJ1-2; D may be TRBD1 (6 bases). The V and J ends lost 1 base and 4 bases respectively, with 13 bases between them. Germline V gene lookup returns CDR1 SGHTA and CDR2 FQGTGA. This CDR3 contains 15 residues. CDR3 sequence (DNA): TGTGCCAGCAGCTTAAATGGGGGCAGGGGCTATGGCTACACCTTC. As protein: CASSLNGGRGYGYTF. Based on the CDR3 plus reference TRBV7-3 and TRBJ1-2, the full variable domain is GAGVSQTPSNKVTEKGKYVELRCDPISGHTALYWYRQSLGQGPEFLIYFQGTGAADDSGLPNDRFFAVRPEGSVSTLKIQRTERGDSAVYLCASSLNGGRGYGYTFGSGTRLTVV.

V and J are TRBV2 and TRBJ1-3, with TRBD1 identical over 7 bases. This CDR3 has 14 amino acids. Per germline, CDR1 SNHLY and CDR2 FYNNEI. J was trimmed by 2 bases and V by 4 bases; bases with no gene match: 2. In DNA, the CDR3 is TGTGCCAGCAGTGCAGGGGGAACTGGAAACACCATATATTTT. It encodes CASSAGGTGNTIYF. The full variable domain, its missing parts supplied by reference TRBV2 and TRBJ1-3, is EPEVTQTPSHQVTQMGQEVILRCVPISNHLYFYWYRQILGQKVEFLVSFYNNEISEKSEIFDDQFSVERPDGSNFTLKIRSTKLEDSAMYFCASSAGGTGNTIYFGEGSWLTVV.

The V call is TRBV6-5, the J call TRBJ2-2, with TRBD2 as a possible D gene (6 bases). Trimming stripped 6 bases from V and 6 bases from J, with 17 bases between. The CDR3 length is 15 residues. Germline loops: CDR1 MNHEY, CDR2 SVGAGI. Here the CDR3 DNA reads TGTGCCAGCAGCACCCTAGGAGGGCTGCCCGGGGAGCTGTTTTTT. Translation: CASSTLGGLPGELFF.

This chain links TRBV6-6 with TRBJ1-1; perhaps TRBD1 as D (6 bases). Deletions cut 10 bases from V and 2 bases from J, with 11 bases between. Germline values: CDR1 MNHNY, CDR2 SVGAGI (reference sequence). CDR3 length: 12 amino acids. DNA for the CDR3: TGTGCCACCCTGACAGGTAACACTGAAGCTTTCTTT. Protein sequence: CATLTGNTEAFF.

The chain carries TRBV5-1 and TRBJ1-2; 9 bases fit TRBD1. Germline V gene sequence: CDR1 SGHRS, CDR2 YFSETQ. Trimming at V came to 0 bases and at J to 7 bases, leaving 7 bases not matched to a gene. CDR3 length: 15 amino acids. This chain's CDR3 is CASSLEQGAIGGYTF. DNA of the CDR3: TGCGCCAGCAGCTTGGAACAGGGGGCCATTGGTGGCTACACCTTC. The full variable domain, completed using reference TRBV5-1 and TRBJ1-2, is KAGVTQTPRYLIKTRGQQVTLSCSPISGHRSVSWYQQTPGQGLQFLFEYFSETQRNKGNFPGRFSGRQFSNSRSEMNVSTLELGDSALYLCASSLEQGAIGGYTFGSGTRLTVV.

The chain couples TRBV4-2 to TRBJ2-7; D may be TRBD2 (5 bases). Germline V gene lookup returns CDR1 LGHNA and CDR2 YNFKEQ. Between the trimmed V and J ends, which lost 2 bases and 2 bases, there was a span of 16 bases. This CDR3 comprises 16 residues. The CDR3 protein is CASSQPGGLVPYEQYF. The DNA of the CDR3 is TGTGCCAGCAGCCAACCCGGAGGACTCGTCCCCTACGAGCAGTACTTC.

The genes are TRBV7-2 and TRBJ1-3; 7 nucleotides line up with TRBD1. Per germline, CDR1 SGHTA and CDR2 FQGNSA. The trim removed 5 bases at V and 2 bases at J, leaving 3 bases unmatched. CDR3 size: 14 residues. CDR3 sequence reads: CASSPRGTGNTIYF. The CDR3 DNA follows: TGTGCCAGCAGCCCCAGGGGGACTGGAAACACCATATATTTT.

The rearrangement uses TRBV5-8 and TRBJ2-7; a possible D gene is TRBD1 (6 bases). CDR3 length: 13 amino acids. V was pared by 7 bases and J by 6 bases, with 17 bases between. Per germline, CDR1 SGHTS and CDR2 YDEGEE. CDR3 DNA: TGTGCCAGCCCACCCAGGGGCATTGGCGAGCAGTACTTC. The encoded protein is CASPPRGIGEQYF.

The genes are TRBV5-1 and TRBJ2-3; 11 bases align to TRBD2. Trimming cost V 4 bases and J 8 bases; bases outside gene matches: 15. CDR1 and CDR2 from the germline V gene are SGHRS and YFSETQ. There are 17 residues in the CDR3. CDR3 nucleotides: TGCGCCAGCAGCGCTATACTAGCGGGGGCCTCAGTTGCTACGCAGTATTTT. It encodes CASSAILAGASVATQYF. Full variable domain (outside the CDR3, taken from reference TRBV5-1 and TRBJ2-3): KAGVTQTPRYLIKTRGQQVTLSCSPISGHRSVSWYQQTPGQGLQFLFEYFSETQRNKGNFPGRFSGRQFSNSRSEMNVSTLELGDSALYLCASSAILAGASVATQYFGPGTRLTVL.

DNA of the CDR3: TGTGCCTGGACGCGAGGCGGCCAGGGGCGGGAGTTACCGTTCTTC. Its translation: CAWTRGGQGRELPFF. The rearrangement links TRBV30 to TRBJ2-1; perhaps TRBD2 as D (7 bases). Trimming pared 4 bases from V and 15 bases from J, leaving 28 bases between. This CDR3 has 15 amino acids. From germline, CDR1 is GTSNPN and CDR2 SVGIG (reference sequence).

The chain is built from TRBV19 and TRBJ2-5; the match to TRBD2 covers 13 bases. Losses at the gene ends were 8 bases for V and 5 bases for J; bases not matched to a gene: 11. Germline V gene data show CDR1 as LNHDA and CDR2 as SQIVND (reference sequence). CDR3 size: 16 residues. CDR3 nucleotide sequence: TGTGCCAGTTCGACTAGCGGGAGGTGGGGAAGGGAGACCCAGTACTTC. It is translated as CASSTSGRWGRETQYF.

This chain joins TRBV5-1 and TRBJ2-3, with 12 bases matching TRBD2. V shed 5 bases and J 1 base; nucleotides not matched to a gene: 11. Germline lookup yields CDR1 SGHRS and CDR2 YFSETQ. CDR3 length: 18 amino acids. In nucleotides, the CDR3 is TGCGCCAGCAGAGGAACGCTAGCGGGAGGGGAGGGCACAGATACGCAGTATTTT. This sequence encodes CASRGTLAGGEGTDTQYF.

CDR3 bases: TGTGCCAGCAGTGAATATTATAAGGGACTAGCGGGAGAAGTTGGGACCCAGTACTTC. Translation: CASSEYYKGLAGEVGTQYF. The chain joins TRBV6-1 to TRBJ2-5; 14 nucleotides agree with TRBD2. Germline-derived CDR1 and CDR2 are MNHNS and SASEGT. CDR3 size: 19 residues. Trimming took 2 bases from V and 7 from J; bases not matched to a gene: 15.

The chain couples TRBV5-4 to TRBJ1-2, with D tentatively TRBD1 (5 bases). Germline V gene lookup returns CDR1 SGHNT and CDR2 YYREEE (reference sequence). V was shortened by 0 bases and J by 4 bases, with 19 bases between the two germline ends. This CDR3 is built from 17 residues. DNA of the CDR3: TGTGCCAGCAGCTTGGTGGGGCCGGGCACGTCTGGCTATGGCTACACCTTC. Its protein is CASSLVGPGTSGYGYTF.

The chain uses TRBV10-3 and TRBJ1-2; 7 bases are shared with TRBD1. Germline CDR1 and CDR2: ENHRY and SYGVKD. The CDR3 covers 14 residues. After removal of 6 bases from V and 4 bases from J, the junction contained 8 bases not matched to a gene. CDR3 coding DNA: TGTGCCATCAGCGTCGACAGGGTGGGCTATGGCTACACCTTC. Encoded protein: CAISVDRVGYGYTF.

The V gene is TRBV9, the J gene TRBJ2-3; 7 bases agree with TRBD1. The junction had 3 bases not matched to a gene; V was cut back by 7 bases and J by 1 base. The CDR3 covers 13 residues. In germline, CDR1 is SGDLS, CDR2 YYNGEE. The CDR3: CASRQGGTDTQYF. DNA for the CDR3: TGTGCCAGCCGTCAGGGGGGCACAGATACGCAGTATTTT.

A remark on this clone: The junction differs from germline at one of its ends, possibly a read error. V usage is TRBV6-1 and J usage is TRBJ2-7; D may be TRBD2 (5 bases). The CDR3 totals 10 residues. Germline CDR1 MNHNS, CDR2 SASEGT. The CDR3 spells CASSDRGVHF. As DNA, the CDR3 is TGTGCCAGCAGTGACCGGGGTGTCCACTTC.

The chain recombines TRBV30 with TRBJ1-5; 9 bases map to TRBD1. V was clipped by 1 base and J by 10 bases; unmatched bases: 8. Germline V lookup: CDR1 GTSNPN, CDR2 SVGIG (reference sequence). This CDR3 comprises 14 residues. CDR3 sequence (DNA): TGTGCCTGGAGTGCTTGGACAGGGGTGAGTCCCCAGCATTTT. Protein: CAWSAWTGVSPQHF.

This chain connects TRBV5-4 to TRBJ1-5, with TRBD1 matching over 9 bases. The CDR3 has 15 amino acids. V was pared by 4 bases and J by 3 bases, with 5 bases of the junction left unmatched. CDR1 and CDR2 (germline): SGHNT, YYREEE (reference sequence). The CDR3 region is CASSKDRGVNQPQHF. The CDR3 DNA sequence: TGTGCCAGCAGCAAGGACAGGGGAGTCAATCAGCCCCAGCATTTT.

CDR3 sequence (DNA): TGCGCCAGCAGCCGAGGGACACCCGCGCAAGACACCGGGGAGCTGTTTTTT. Its protein product is CASSRGTPAQDTGELFF. The genes are TRBV5-1 and TRBJ2-2; D perhaps matches TRBD1 (6 bases). The length of the CDR3 is 17 residues. CDR1 SGHRS and CDR2 YFSETQ come from the germline V gene. The V gene lost 4 bases and the J gene lost 3 bases, with 19 bases spanning the gap. Looking up the rest from reference TRBV5-1 and TRBJ2-2 gives the full variable domain: KAGVTQTPRYLIKTRGQQVTLSCSPISGHRSVSWYQQTPGQGLQFLFEYFSETQRNKGNFPGRFSGRQFSNSRSEMNVSTLELGDSALYLCASSRGTPAQDTGELFFGEGSRLTVL.

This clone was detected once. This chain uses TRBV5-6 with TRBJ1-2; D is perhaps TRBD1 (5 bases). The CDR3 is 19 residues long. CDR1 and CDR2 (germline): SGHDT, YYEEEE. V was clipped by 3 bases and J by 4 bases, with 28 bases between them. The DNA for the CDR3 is TGTGCCAGCAGCTCGCATGAGGATAATGTAGGGCTAGGGGTCTATGGCTACACCTTC. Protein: CASSSHEDNVGLGVYGYTF.

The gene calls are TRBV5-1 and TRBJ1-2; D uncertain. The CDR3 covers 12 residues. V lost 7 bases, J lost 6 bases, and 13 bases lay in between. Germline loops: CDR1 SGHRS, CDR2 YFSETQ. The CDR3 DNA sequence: TGCGCCAGCTACGCGGGGAGCGATGGCTACACCTTC. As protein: CASYAGSDGYTF.

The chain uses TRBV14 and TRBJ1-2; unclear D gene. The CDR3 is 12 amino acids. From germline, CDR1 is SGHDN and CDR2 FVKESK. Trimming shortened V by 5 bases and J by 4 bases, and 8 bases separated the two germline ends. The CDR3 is CASSDSGYGYTF. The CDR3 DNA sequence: TGTGCCAGCAGCGATTCAGGCTATGGCTACACCTTC.

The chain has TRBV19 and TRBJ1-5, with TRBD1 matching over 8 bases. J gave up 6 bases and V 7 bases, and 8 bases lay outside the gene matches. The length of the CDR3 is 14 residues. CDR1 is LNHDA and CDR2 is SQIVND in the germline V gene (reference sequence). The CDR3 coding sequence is TGTGCCAGTATCGGACAGGGAGCCATTCAGCCCCAGCATTTT. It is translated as CASIGQGAIQPQHF.

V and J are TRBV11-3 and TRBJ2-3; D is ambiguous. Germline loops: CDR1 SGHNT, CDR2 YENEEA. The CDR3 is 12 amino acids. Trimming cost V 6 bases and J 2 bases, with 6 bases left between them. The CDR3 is CASSEDTDTQYF. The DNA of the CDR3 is TGTGCCAGCAGTGAGGACACAGATACGCAGTATTTT.

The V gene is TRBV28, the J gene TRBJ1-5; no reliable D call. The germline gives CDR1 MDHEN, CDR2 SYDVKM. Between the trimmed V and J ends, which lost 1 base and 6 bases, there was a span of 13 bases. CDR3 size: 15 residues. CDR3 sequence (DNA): TGTGCCAGCAGTTTATTTCAGGTGGCAGTTCAGCCCCAGCATTTT. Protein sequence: CASSLFQVAVQPQHF.

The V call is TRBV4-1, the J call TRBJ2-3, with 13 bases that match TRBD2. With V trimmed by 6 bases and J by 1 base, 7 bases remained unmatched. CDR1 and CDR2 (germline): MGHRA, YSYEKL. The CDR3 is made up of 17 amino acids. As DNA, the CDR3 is TGCGCCAGCAGGAGACTAGCGGGAGGAGGGGGCACAGATACGCAGTATTTT. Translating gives CASRRLAGGGGTDTQYF.

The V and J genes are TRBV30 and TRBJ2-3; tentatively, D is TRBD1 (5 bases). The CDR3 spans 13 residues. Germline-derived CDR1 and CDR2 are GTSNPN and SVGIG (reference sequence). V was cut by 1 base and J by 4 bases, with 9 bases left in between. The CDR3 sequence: CAWSEGFADTQYF. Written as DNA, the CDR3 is TGTGCCTGGAGTGAGGGGTTCGCAGATACGCAGTATTTT.

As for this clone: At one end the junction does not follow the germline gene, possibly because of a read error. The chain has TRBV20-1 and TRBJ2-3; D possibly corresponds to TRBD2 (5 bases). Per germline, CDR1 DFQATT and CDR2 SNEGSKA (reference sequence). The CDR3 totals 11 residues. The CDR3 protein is CSARAGNIMNF. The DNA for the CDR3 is TGCAGTGCTAGAGCCGGGAACATTATGAATTTT.